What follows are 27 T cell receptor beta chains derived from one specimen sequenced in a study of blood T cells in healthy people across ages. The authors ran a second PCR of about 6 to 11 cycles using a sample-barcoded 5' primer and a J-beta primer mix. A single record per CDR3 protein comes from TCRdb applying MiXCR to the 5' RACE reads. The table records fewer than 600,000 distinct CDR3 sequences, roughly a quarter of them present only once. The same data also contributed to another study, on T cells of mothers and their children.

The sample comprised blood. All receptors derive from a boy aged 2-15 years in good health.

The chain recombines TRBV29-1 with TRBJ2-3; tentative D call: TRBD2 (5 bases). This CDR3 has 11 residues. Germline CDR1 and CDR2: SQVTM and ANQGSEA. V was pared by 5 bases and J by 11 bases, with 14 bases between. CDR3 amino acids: CSVRLSSLQYF. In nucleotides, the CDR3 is TGCAGCGTTCGTCTCTCTAGCCTGCAGTATTTT.

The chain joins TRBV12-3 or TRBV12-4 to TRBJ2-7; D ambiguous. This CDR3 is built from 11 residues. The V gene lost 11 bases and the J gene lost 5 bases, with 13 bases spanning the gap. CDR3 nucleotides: TGTGCCGCCCCCCCGCTGGACGAGCAGTACTTC. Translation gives CAAPPLDEQYF.

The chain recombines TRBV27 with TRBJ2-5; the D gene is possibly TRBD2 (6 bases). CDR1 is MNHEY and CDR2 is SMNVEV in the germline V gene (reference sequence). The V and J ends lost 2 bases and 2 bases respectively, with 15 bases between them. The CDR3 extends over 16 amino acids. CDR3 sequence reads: CASSLNGGPRQETQYF. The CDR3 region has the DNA TGTGCCAGCAGTTTAAACGGAGGGCCTAGGCAAGAGACCCAGTACTTC.

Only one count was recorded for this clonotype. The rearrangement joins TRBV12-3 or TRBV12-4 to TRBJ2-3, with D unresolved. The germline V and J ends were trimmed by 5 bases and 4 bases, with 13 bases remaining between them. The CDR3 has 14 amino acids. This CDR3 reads CASSGLVRSDTQYF. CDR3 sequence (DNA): TGTGCCAGCAGTGGCTTAGTGAGATCAGATACGCAGTATTTT.

As DNA, the CDR3 is TGCGCCAGCAGTATTATAGCGGGAGGGGACTACGAGCAGTACTTC. Protein product: CASSIIAGGDYEQYF. The chain uses TRBV5-1 and TRBJ2-1; TRBD2 matches 11 bases. The end of the DNA is better explained by TRBJ2-7, so the J call may be wrong. CDR1 and CDR2 (germline): SGHRS, YFSETQ. CDR3 size: 15 residues.

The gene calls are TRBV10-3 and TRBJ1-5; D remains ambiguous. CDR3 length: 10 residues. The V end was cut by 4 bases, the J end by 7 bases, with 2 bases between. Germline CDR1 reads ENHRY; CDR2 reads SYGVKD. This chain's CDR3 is CAISGQPQHF. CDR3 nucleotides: TGTGCCATCAGTGGCCAGCCCCAGCATTTT.

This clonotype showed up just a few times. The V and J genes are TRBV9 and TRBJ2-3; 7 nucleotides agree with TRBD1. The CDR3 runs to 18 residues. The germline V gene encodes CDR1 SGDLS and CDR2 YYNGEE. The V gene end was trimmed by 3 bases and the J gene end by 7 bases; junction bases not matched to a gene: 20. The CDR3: CASSATLLQGRKRNTQYF. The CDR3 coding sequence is TGTGCCAGCAGCGCCACCCTCCTACAGGGGCGCAAGAGGAATACGCAGTATTTT.

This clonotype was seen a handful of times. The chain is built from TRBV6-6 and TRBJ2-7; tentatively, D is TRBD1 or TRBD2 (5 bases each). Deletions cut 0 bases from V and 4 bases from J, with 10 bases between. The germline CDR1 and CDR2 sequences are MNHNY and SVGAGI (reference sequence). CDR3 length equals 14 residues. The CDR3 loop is CASSYSFREYEQYF. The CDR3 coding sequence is TGTGCCAGCAGTTACTCGTTCAGGGAGTACGAGCAGTACTTC.

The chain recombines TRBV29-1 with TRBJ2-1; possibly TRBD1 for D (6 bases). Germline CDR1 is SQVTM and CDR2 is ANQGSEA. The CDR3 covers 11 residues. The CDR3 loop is CSADSYNEQFF. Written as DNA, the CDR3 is TGCAGTGCGGACAGCTACAATGAGCAGTTCTTC.

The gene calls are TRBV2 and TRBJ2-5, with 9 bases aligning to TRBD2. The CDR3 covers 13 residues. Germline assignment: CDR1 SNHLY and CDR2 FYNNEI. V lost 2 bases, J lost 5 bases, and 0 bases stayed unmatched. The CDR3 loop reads CASSESGGETQYF. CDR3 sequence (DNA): TGTGCCAGCAGTGAAAGCGGGGGGGAGACCCAGTACTTC.

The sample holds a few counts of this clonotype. CDR3 DNA: TGTGCCATCCGAGCGGGGGCGGCGAACACTGAAGCTTTCTTT. Protein sequence: CAIRAGAANTEAFF. The chain is built from TRBV10-3 and TRBJ1-1; D possibly corresponds to TRBD1 (6 bases). Germline V gene sequence: CDR1 ENHRY, CDR2 SYGVKD. Between the trimmed V and J ends, which lost 8 bases and 1 base, there was a span of 14 bases. This CDR3 region has 14 residues.

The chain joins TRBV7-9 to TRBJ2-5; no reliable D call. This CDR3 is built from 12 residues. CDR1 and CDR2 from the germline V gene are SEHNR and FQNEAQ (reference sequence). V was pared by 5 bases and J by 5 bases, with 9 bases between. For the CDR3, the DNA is TGTGCCAGCAGCCCCCCACGGGAGACCCAGTACTTC. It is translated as CASSPPRETQYF.

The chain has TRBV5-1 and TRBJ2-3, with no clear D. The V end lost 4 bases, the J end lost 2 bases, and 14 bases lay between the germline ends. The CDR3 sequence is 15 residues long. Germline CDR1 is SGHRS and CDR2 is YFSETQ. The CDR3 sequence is CASSLNSPHTDTQYF. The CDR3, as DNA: TGCGCCAGCAGCCTAAATTCGCCCCACACAGATACGCAGTATTTT.

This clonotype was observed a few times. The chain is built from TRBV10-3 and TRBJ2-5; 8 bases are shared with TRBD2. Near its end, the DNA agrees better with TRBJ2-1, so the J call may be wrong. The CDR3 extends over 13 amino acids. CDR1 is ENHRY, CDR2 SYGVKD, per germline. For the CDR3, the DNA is TGTGCCATCAGGACTAGCGAGGTGAATGAGCAGTTCTTC. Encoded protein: CAIRTSEVNEQFF.

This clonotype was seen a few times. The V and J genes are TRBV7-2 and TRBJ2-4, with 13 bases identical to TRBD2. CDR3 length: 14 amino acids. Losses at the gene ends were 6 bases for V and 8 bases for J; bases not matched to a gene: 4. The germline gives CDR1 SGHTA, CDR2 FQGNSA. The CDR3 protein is CASRGTSGNDIQYF. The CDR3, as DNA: TGTGCCAGCAGGGGGACTAGCGGGAATGACATTCAGTACTTC.

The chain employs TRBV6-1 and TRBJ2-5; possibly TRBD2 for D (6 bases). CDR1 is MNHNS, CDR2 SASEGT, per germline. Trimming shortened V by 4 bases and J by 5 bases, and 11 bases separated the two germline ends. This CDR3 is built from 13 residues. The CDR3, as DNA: TGTGCCAGCAGTGCGGGAGTAAGGGAGACCCAGTACTTC. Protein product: CASSAGVRETQYF.

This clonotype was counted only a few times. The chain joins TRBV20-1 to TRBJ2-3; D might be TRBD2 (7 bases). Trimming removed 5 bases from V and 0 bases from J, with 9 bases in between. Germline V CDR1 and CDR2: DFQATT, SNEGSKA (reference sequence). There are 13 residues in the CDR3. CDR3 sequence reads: CSAGGASTDTQYF. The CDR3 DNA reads TGCAGTGCTGGGGGGGCGAGCACAGATACGCAGTATTTT.

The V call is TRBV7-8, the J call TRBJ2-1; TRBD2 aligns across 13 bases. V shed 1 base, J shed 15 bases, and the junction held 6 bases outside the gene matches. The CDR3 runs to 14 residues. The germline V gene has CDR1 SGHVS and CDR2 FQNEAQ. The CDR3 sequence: CASSLDPGLAGLFF. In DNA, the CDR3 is TGTGCCAGCAGCTTAGACCCGGGACTAGCGGGGCTGTTCTTC.

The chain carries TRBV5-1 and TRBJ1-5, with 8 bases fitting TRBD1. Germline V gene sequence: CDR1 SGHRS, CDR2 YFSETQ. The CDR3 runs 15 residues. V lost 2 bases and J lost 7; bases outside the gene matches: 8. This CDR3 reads CASSFGQGVNQPQHF. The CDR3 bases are TGCGCCAGCAGCTTCGGACAGGGAGTAAACCAGCCCCAGCATTTT.

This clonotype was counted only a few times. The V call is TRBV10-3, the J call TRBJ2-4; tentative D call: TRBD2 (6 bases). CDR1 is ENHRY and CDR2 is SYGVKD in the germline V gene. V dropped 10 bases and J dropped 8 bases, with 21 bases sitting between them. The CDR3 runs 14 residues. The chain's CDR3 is CATQSREQRHIQYF. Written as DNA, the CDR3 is TGTGCCACCCAAAGTCGGGAGCAAAGGCACATTCAGTACTTC.

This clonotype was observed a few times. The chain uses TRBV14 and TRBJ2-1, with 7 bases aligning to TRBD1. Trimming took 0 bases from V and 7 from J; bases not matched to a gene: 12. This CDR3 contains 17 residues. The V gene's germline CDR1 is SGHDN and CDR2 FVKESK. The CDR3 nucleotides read TGTGCCAGCAGCCAAGAATCTGCGAGACAGGGTAGAAATGAGCAGTTCTTC. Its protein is CASSQESARQGRNEQFF.

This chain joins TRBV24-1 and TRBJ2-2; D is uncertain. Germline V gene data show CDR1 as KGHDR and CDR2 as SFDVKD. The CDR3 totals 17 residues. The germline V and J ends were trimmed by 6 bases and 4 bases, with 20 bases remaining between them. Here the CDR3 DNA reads TGTGCCACCAGTTCCGACGGCTGGACGGGCATCACCGGGGAGCTGTTTTTT. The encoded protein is CATSSDGWTGITGELFF.

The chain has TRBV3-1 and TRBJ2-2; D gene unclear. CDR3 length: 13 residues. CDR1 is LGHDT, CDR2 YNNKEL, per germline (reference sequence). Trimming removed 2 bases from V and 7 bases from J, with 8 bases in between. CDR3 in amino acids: CASSQLRGGELFF. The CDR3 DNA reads TGTGCCAGCAGCCAATTACGTGGCGGGGAGCTGTTTTTT.

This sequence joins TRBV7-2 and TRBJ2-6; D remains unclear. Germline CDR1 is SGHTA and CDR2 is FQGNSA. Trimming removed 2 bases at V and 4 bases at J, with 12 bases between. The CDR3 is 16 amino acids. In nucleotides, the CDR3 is TGTGCCAGCAGCTTATCTTGGGGTCTGGGGGCCAACGTCCTGACTTTC. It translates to CASSLSWGLGANVLTF. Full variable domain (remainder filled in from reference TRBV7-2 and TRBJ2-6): GAGVSQSPSNKVTEKGKDVELRCDPISGHTALYWYRQSLGQGLEFLIYFQGNSAPDKSGLPSDRFSAERTGGSVSTLTIQRTQQEDSAVYLCASSLSWGLGANVLTFGAGSRLTVL.

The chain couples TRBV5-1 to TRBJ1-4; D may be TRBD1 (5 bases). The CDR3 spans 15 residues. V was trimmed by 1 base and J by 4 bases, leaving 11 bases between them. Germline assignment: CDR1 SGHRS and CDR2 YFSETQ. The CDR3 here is CASSLNGGLNEKLFF. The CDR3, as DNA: TGCGCCAGCAGCTTGAACGGGGGACTTAATGAAAAACTGTTTTTT. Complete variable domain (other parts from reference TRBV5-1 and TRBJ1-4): KAGVTQTPRYLIKTRGQQVTLSCSPISGHRSVSWYQQTPGQGLQFLFEYFSETQRNKGNFPGRFSGRQFSNSRSEMNVSTLELGDSALYLCASSLNGGLNEKLFFGSGTQLSVL.

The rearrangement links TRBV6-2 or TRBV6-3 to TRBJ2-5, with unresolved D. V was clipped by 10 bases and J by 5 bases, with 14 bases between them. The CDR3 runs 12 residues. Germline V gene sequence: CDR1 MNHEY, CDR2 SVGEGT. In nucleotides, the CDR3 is TGTGCCACCGCCCTCTATGGGGAGACCCAGTACTTC. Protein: CATALYGETQYF.

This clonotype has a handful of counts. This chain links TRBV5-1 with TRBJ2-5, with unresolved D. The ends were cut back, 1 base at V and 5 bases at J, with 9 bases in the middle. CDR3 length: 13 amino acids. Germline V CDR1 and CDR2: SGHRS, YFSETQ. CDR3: CASSLRPAETQYF. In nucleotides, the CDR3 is TGCGCCAGCAGCTTGCGGCCCGCCGAGACCCAGTACTTC.